These T cell receptor beta chains were read from a single sample in a study of blood T cells in healthy people across ages. One entry per CDR3 protein, called by TCRdb with MiXCR from the 5' RACE reads. This table has around 1,700,000 distinct CDR3 sequences, roughly 27% appearing once. Sequenced material: blood. Receptor source: a woman aged 25 to 39 in good health. Each CDR3 is given with its conserved first and last residue. The order of the fields is CDR3 length, V gene, clone size, J gene, D gene, CDR3 protein, CDR3 DNA. The D gene is left open where the match is weak. The size of a clone is reported for some rows only, either as once, few or many, or as a class for expanded clones.

len: 13
v_gene: TRBV20-1
abundance: -
j_gene: TRBJ1-2
d_gene: -
CDR3aa: CRGRSSGTEGYTF
CDR3nt: TGCAGGGGCCGCTCTTCCGGGACCGAGGGCTACACCTTC

len: 15
v_gene: TRBV6-5
abundance: -
j_gene: TRBJ1-1
d_gene: -
CDR3aa: CASSYSNRVLVEAFF
CDR3nt: TGTGCCAGCAGTTACTCGAACAGGGTTCTTGTTGAAGCTTTCTTT

len: 13
v_gene: TRBV5-6
abundance: many
j_gene: TRBJ2-1
d_gene: -
CDR3aa: CASSFAYYNEQFF
CDR3nt: TGTGCCAGCAGCTTCGCCTACTACAATGAGCAGTTCTTC

len: 18
v_gene: TRBV2
abundance: -
j_gene: TRBJ2-2
d_gene: TRBD2
CDR3aa: CASRGEGTGTRLTGELFF
CDR3nt: TGTGCCAGCAGAGGGGAGGGTACCGGGACTAGACTAACCGGGGAGCTGTTTTTT

len: 17
v_gene: TRBV2
abundance: -
j_gene: TRBJ1-1
d_gene: TRBD1
CDR3aa: CASSHRDRGIMNTEAFF
CDR3nt: TGTGCCAGCAGTCACCGGGACAGGGGGATAATGAACACTGAAGCTTTCTTT

len: 13
v_gene: TRBV29-1
abundance: -
j_gene: TRBJ2-5
d_gene: -
CDR3aa: CSVTTGNRETQYF
CDR3nt: TGCAGCGTTACGACTGGGAATCGGGAGACCCAGTACTTC

len: 13
v_gene: TRBV12-3/TRBV12-4
abundance: -
j_gene: TRBJ1-2
d_gene: -
CDR3aa: CASRDHIEDGYTF
CDR3nt: TGTGCCAGCAGGGACCATATCGAGGATGGCTACACCTTC

len: 15
v_gene: TRBV28
abundance: few
j_gene: TRBJ2-1
d_gene: TRBD1
CDR3aa: CASRRWDRRYNEQFF
CDR3nt: TGTGCCAGCAGACGCTGGGACAGACGTTACAATGAGCAGTTCTTC

len: 17
v_gene: TRBV11-2
abundance: -
j_gene: TRBJ1-1
d_gene: -
CDR3aa: CASSLVVGPKSVTEAFF
CDR3nt: TGTGCCAGCAGCTTAGTGGTAGGGCCGAAGTCAGTCACTGAAGCTTTCTTT

len: 16
v_gene: TRBV7-9
abundance: -
j_gene: TRBJ2-7
d_gene: -
CDR3aa: CASSPRGGLGSYEQYF
CDR3nt: TGTGCCAGCAGCCCTAGAGGGGGGCTAGGCTCCTACGAGCAGTACTTC

len: 15
v_gene: TRBV28
abundance: once
j_gene: TRBJ2-6
d_gene: -
CDR3aa: CANTGTYSGANVLTF
CDR3nt: TGTGCCAACACGGGGACCTACTCTGGGGCCAACGTCCTGACTTTC

len: 15
v_gene: TRBV7-2
abundance: few
j_gene: TRBJ2-6
d_gene: -
CDR3aa: CASSYRGSGANVPTF
CDR3nt: TGTGCCAGCAGTTACAGAGGATCTGGGGCCAACGTCCCGACTTTC

len: 16
v_gene: TRBV4-1
abundance: many
j_gene: TRBJ2-7
d_gene: -
CDR3aa: CASSPAGGLNSYEQYF
CDR3nt: TGCGCCAGCAGCCCCGCCGGGGGGCTAAACTCCTACGAGCAGTACTTC

len: 15
v_gene: TRBV6-1
abundance: -
j_gene: TRBJ2-5
d_gene: TRBD2
CDR3aa: CASSAGAGGPEEQYF
CDR3nt: TGTGCCAGCAGTGCTGGAGCGGGGGGTCCGGAAGAGCAGTACTTC

len: 15
v_gene: TRBV27
abundance: -
j_gene: TRBJ2-5
d_gene: TRBD2
CDR3aa: CASSLWLAVQETQYF
CDR3nt: TGTGCCAGCAGTTTATGGCTAGCGGTCCAAGAGACCCAGTACTTC

len: 12
v_gene: TRBV6-4
abundance: -
j_gene: TRBJ2-3
d_gene: -
CDR3aa: CASSDSTGTQYF
CDR3nt: TGTGCCAGCAGTGACTCGACTGGGACGCAGTATTTT

len: 19
v_gene: TRBV20-1
abundance: many
j_gene: TRBJ2-1
d_gene: TRBD2
CDR3aa: CSARDMSSGGPGVINEQFF
CDR3nt: TGCAGTGCTAGAGATATGTCTAGCGGGGGGCCGGGGGTTATCAATGAGCAGTTCTTC

len: 16
v_gene: TRBV6-6
abundance: few
j_gene: TRBJ1-5
d_gene: TRBD1
CDR3aa: CASSYLPRGGDQPQHF
CDR3nt: TGTGCCAGCAGTTACTTACCCAGGGGGGGTGATCAGCCCCAGCATTTT

len: 15
v_gene: TRBV6-5
abundance: many
j_gene: TRBJ2-1
d_gene: -
CDR3aa: CATRTTGASGSEQFF
CDR3nt: TGTGCCACTCGGACGACGGGCGCCTCTGGGAGTGAGCAGTTCTTC

len: 19
v_gene: TRBV4-1
abundance: -
j_gene: TRBJ2-3
d_gene: TRBD2
CDR3aa: CASSQEGGLAGGRTDTQYF
CDR3nt: TGCGCCAGCAGCCAAGAAGGGGGACTAGCGGGGGGGCGGACAGATACGCAGTATTTT

len: 16
v_gene: TRBV9
abundance: -
j_gene: TRBJ2-1
d_gene: -
CDR3aa: CASSGTRASSYNEQFF
CDR3nt: TGTGCCAGCAGCGGGACCCGGGCTAGCTCCTACAATGAGCAGTTCTTC

len: 15
v_gene: TRBV12-3/TRBV12-4
abundance: many
j_gene: TRBJ2-5
d_gene: -
CDR3aa: CASSLGSIRQETQYF
CDR3nt: TGTGCCAGCAGTTTGGGATCTATAAGGCAAGAGACCCAGTACTTC

len: 15
v_gene: TRBV7-9
abundance: -
j_gene: TRBJ2-1
d_gene: TRBD1
CDR3aa: CASSGTGTGDNEQFF
CDR3nt: TGTGCCAGCAGCGGAACCGGGACAGGGGATAATGAGCAGTTCTTC

len: 17
v_gene: TRBV10-2
abundance: many
j_gene: TRBJ1-6
d_gene: -
CDR3aa: CASSESGGNSYNSPLHF
CDR3nt: TGCGCCAGCAGTGAGTCGGGGGGTAACTCCTATAATTCACCCCTCCACTTT

len: 14
v_gene: TRBV9
abundance: few
j_gene: TRBJ1-2
d_gene: -
CDR3aa: CASSAAGALGGYTF
CDR3nt: TGTGCCAGCAGCGCCGCCGGGGCTCTGGGGGGCTACACCTTC

len: 15
v_gene: TRBV5-1
abundance: -
j_gene: TRBJ1-4
d_gene: TRBD1
CDR3aa: CASRTGQRTNEKLFF
CDR3nt: TGCGCCAGCAGGACAGGGCAAAGGACTAATGAAAAACTGTTTTTT

len: 16
v_gene: TRBV9
abundance: -
j_gene: TRBJ2-1
d_gene: -
CDR3aa: CASSTFGVTDYNEQFF
CDR3nt: TGTGCCAGCAGCACCTTCGGAGTCACCGACTACAATGAGCAGTTCTTC